The clone carrying this T cell receptor (beta chain) has just a few counts. Unmatched junction bases numbered 4, after V lost 4 bases and J lost 2 bases. The CDR3 runs to 15 residues. Germline V gene lookup returns CDR1 LNHNV and CDR2 YYDKDF (reference sequence). The data derive from a study of cytotoxic CD8 clonotypes in ibrutinib-treated CLL. Produced via immunoSEQ multiplex PCR; TCRdb's table is partial and in-frame only. The sample includes approximately 130,000 clones, 80% to 85% of them seen just once. Sequencing used PBMCs, obtained after 24 months of ibrutinib treatment. This chain connects TRBV15 to TRBJ2-3, with 9 bases lining up with TRBD2. This receptor was obtained from a human donor with chronic lymphocytic leukemia. CDR3 sequence reads: CATSIGGGATDTQYF. As DNA, the CDR3 is TGTGCCACCAGCATCGGCGGGGGGGCCACAGATACGCAGTATTTT. The complete variable domain, with remaining parts taken from reference TRBV15 and TRBJ2-3, reads DAMVIQNPRYQVTQFGKPVTLSCSQTLNHNVMYWYQQKSSQAPKLLFHYYDKDFNNEADTPDNFQSRRPNTSFCFLDIRSPGLGDTAMYLCATSIGGGATDTQYFGPGTRLTVL.